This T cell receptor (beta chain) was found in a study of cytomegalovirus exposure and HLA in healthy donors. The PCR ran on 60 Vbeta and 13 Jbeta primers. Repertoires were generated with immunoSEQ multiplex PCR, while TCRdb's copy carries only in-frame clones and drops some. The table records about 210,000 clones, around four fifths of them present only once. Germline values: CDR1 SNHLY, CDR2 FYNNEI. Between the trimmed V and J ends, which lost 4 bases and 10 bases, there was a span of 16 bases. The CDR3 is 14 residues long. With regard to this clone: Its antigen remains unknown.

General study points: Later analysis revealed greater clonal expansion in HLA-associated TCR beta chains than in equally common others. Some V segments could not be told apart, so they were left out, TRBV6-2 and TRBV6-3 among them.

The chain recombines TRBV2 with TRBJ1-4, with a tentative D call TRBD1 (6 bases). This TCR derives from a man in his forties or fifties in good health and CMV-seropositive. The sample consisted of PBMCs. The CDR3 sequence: CASSVGQPQIKLFF. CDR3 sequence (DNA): TGTGCCAGCAGTGTTGGACAGCCCCAGATAAAACTGTTTTTT.